This T cell receptor beta chain was captured by sequencing in a study of identical twins. Points from the study as a whole: Out-of-frame alpha sequences common to twins exhibited an excess of low generation probability.

This CDR3 contains 14 residues. V lost 0 bases to trimming and J lost 8 bases, with 8 bases between them. Per germline, CDR1 LGHDT and CDR2 YNNKEL (reference sequence). Healthy Caucasians made up all donors. TCRdb re-analysed the 5' RACE reads in MiXCR, keeping a single row per CDR3 protein. The table shows more than 1.5 million distinct CDR3 sequences, with roughly a third occurring only once. This clonotype was seen a handful of times. The antigen is not known. The TCR comes from a newborn girl in good health. The chain links TRBV3-1 to TRBJ1-6, with D hard to call. The specimen was cord blood. Here the CDR3 reads CASSQEGRDSPLHF. CDR3 nucleotides: TGTGCCAGCAGCCAAGAGGGGAGGGATTCACCCCTCCACTTT. The variable domain in full, completed from reference TRBV3-1 and TRBJ1-6, reads DTAVSQTPKYLVTQMGNDKSIKCEQNLGHDTMYWYKQDSKKFLKIMFSYNNKELIINETVPNRFSPKSPDKAHLNLHINSLELGDSAVYFCASSQEGRDSPLHFGNGTRLTVT.